The count of the clone carrying this TCR beta chain is one. This specimen comes from a study of CD8+ T cells in alopecia areata. It was cDNA, reverse transcribed from extracted RNA, that served as the sequencing template. The data were produced by immunoSEQ multiplex PCR, yet TCRdb's version contains in-frame clones alone and is incomplete. The sample has 200,000 or so clones, roughly 64% seen once; the top ten hold 5.5% to 6%. The treatment: oral pan-JAK inhibitor, 5-10 mg twice daily. The sequenced sample was CD4+ T cells sorted from blood, obtained at week 24, from a patient treated with tofacitinib. The TCR comes from a human donor with alopecia areata.

The CDR3 nucleotides read TGTGCCAGCAGTATCACGTCCGGGACAGGGGGCGAGAATGAGCAGTTCTTC. Its translation is CASSITSGTGGENEQFF. The V gene is TRBV27, the J gene TRBJ2-1, with 12 bases identical to TRBD1. CDR3 length: 17 amino acids. Germline V gives CDR1 MNHEY, CDR2 SMNVEV (reference sequence). V was pared by 5 bases and J by 7 bases, with 12 bases of the junction left unmatched.